This T cell receptor (beta chain) comes out of a study of CD8 T cells in ankylosing spondylitis. Molecular-barcoded quantitative 5'-RACE produced these TCR beta libraries. TCRdb recomputed calls from the 5' RACE reads with MiXCR, one row per CDR3 protein. The data show some 270,000 distinct CDR3 sequences, under 20% seen once. In regard to this clonotype: As yet, its antigen is unknown.

General study points: Characteristic, it appeared, of ankylosing spondylitis blood was a TCR beta motif of 7 or 8 highly homologous variants. Researchers report that disease-linked clones proved CD8+ and relatively rare in peripheral blood.

The sample consisted of blood, either unsorted or a sorted T cell fraction (not recorded which). The clonotype was recovered from a male donor with ankylosing spondylitis or in good health (not recorded which).

Written as DNA, the CDR3 is TGTGCCAGCGCCTCTAGCAATATGTTCGAGCAGTACTTC. Translating it yields CASASSNMFEQYF. V and J are TRBV7-9 and TRBJ2-7, with D tentatively TRBD2 (5 bases). This CDR3 is built from 13 residues. CDR1 and CDR2 from the germline V gene are SEHNR and FQNEAQ (reference sequence). Deletions cut 8 bases from V and 6 bases from J, with 17 bases between.